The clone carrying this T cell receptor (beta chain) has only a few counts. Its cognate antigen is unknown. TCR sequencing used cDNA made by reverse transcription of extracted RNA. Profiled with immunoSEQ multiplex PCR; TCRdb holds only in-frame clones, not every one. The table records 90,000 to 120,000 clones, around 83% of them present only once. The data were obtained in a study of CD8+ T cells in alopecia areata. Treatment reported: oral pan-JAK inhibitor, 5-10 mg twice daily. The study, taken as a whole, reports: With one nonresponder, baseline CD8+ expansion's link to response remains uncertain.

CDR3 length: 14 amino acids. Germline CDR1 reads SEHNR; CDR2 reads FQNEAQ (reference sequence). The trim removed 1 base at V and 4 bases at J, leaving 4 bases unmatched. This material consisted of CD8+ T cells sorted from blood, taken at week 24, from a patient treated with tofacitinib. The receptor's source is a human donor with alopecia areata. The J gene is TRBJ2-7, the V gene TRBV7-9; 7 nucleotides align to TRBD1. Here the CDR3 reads CASSLDRDRYEQYF. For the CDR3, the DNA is TGTGCCAGCAGCTTAGATCGGGACAGATACGAGCAGTACTTC.